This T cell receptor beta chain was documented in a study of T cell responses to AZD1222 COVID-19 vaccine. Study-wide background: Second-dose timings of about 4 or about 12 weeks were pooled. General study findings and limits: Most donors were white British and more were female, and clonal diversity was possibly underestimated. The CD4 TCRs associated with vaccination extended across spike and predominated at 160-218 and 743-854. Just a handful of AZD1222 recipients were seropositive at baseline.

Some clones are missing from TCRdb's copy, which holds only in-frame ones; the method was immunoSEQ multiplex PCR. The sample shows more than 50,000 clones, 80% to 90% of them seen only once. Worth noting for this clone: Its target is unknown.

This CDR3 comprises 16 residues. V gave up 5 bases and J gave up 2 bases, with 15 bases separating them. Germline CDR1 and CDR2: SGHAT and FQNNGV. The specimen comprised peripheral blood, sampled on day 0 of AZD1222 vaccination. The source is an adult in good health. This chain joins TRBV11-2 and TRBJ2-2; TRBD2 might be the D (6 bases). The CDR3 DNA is TGTGCCAGCAGCCCCGCGGGGCAGGGAAACACCGGGGAGCTGTTTTTT. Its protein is CASSPAGQGNTGELFF. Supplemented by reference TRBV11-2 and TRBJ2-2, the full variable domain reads EAGVAQSPRYKIIEKRQSVAFWCNPISGHATLYWYQQILGQGPKLLIQFQNNGVVDDSQLPKDRFSAERLKGVDSTLKIQPAKLEDSAVYLCASSPAGQGNTGELFFGEGSRLTVL.